This section outlines one T cell receptor (beta chain) sequence together with its context. Its specificity is unknown. The sample comes from a study of cytomegalovirus exposure and HLA in healthy donors. Overall study findings and caveats: The classifier reportedly diagnosed cytomegalovirus status with high specificity and sensitivity. The study designated 150 or so TCR beta chains cytomegalovirus-associated.

Some clones are missing from TCRdb's copy, which holds only in-frame ones; the method was immunoSEQ multiplex PCR. The data contain a few hundred thousand clones, roughly 84% of them seen just once; the ten biggest clones take up over 13%. What was sequenced was PBMCs. The receptor comes from a young woman in good health and CMV-seropositive.

This CDR3 is CASSSHLAGVSSDTQYF. CDR3 nucleotide sequence: TGTGCCAGCAGCTCCCACCTAGCGGGAGTCAGCTCAGATACGCAGTATTTT. This chain links TRBV13 with TRBJ2-3, with 10 bases matching TRBD2. The CDR3 runs 17 residues. The junction had 11 bases not matched to a gene; V was cut back by 4 bases and J by 4 bases. The germline gives CDR1 PRHDT, CDR2 FYEKMQ (reference sequence).